The 16 T cell receptor beta chains listed next were all sequenced from one sample in a study of shared clonotypes between healthy human individuals. Libraries were prepared by immunoSEQ multiplex PCR; TCRdb keeps only in-frame clonotypes and omits some of them. The repertoire holds around 2.1 million clones, with around 93% as singletons. Terminally differentiated effector memory CD45RA+ cells were excluded from the naive CD8 cells, which were CD45RO-negative and positively selected for CCR7. The sequenced sample was naive CD8+ T cells from PBMCs. The receptor set was obtained from a man aged 18 to 29 in good health. Some clones in this sample may be carry-over from other donors' samples.

This clone was observed once. The gene calls are TRBV11-2 and TRBJ2-7; 10 bases map to TRBD2. The germline V gene has CDR1 SGHAT and CDR2 FQNNGV. CDR3 size: 17 residues. Germline trimming cut 2 bases from V and 5 bases from J; bases unmatched to any gene: 12. The CDR3 DNA follows: TGTGCCAGCAGCTTATGGGCTCTAGCGGGAGTATTCCACGAGCAGTACTTC. Translating gives CASSLWALAGVFHEQYF.

This chain connects TRBV6-1 to TRBJ2-7; tentatively, D is TRBD2 (5 bases). The CDR3 has 15 amino acids. The germline V gene has CDR1 MNHNS and CDR2 SASEGT. Trimming took off 6 bases at V and 0 bases at J, with 15 bases between the two ends. The CDR3 sequence is CASSETRGRSYEQYF. CDR3 coding DNA: TGTGCCAGCAGCGAGACTCGAGGGCGCTCCTACGAGCAGTACTTC.

The gene calls are TRBV5-1 and TRBJ2-3; TRBD2 agrees at 14 bases. V lost 3 bases and J lost 0; bases outside the gene matches: 12. CDR1 and CDR2 (germline): SGHRS, YFSETQ. This CDR3 spans 20 amino acids. The CDR3 nucleotides read TGCGCCAGCAGCTCTAAAGGACTAGCGGGGGGAACAACTAGCACAGATACGCAGTATTTT. This codes for CASSSKGLAGGTTSTDTQYF.

To note about this clone: Other DNA variants within this sample encode the same CDR3. The CDR3 nucleotides read TGTGCCAGCAGTTACTCGAGGACAGGGGCCTACAATGAGCAGTTCTTC. It encodes CASSYSRTGAYNEQFF. The chain links TRBV6-5 to TRBJ2-1; 9 nucleotides agree with TRBD1. This CDR3 comprises 16 residues. With 0 bases clipped from V and 2 bases from J, the junction kept 2 bases outside the gene matches. Germline lookup yields CDR1 MNHEY and CDR2 SVGAGI.

The chain has TRBV9 and TRBJ2-5, with 10 positions matching TRBD2. The CDR3 sequence is 17 residues long. With V trimmed by 0 bases and J by 1 base, 6 bases remained unmatched. The germline gives CDR1 SGDLS, CDR2 YYNGEE. CDR3 sequence: CASSVDLRTSGQETQYF. CDR3 bases: TGTGCCAGCAGCGTAGATCTCAGGACTAGCGGCCAAGAGACCCAGTACTTC.

This chain links TRBV7-8 with TRBJ2-1, with TRBD2 matching over 12 bases. Germline V gene lookup returns CDR1 SGHVS and CDR2 FQNEAQ. The CDR3 consists of 17 residues. Trimming cost V 4 bases and J 8 bases; bases outside gene matches: 12. The CDR3 here is CASSSSLAGGPEDEQFF. The CDR3 bases are TGTGCCAGCAGCTCTTCCCTAGCGGGAGGGCCCGAGGATGAGCAGTTCTTC. The complete variable domain, with remaining parts taken from reference TRBV7-8 and TRBJ2-1, reads GAGVSQSPRYKVAKRGQDVALRCDPISGHVSLFWYQQALGQGPEFLTYFQNEAQLDKSGLPSDRFFAERPEGSVSTLKIQRTQQEDSAVYLCASSSSLAGGPEDEQFFGPGTRLTVL.

V and J are TRBV10-3 and TRBJ2-5, with D hard to call. With 4 bases removed from V and 4 bases from J, the gap between germline ends came to 22 bases. Germline-derived CDR1 and CDR2 are ENHRY and SYGVKD. The CDR3 loop spans 17 amino acids. CDR3 residues: CAISASWVKVLRETQYF. The DNA for the CDR3 is TGTGCCATCAGTGCATCGTGGGTAAAAGTACTTCGAGAGACCCAGTACTTC.

The rearrangement joins TRBV7-8 to TRBJ2-7; perhaps TRBD1 as D (6 bases). This CDR3 is built from 15 residues. The germline V and J ends were trimmed by 5 bases and 7 bases, with 21 bases remaining between them. Germline V CDR1 and CDR2: SGHVS, FQNEAQ. The CDR3 nucleotides read TGTGCCAGCAGCCTCGCCGGGACACTCCACCTGGAGCAGTACTTC. Protein: CASSLAGTLHLEQYF.

This clone was recorded only once. The rearrangement uses TRBV7-9 and TRBJ2-7; 7 nucleotides agree with TRBD1. The CDR3 consists of 14 residues. Germline V gene lookup returns CDR1 SEHNR and CDR2 FQNEAQ (reference sequence). V dropped 5 bases and J dropped 7; count of bases not matched to a gene: 11. CDR3 sequence (DNA): TGTGCCAGCAGCCCGGCCCTGACAGGGTGGGAGCAGTACTTC. This translates into CASSPALTGWEQYF. Supplemented by reference TRBV7-9 and TRBJ2-7, the full variable domain reads DTGVSQNPRHKITKRGQNVTFRCDPISEHNRLYWYRQTLGQGPEFLTYFQNEAQLEKSRLLSDRFSAERPKGSFSTLEIQRTEQGDSAMYLCASSPALTGWEQYFGPGTRLTVT.

Only one count was recorded for this clone. This chain connects TRBV27 to TRBJ1-1; no clear D. The length of the CDR3 is 14 residues. The germline CDR1 and CDR2 sequences are MNHEY and SMNVEV (reference sequence). Deletions cut 4 bases from V and 7 bases from J, with 16 bases between. CDR3 nucleotides: TGTGCCAGCAGTTCAACGAACAGTGAACATGAAGCTTTCTTT. Encoded protein: CASSSTNSEHEAFF.

Concerning this clone itself: An end of the junction does not agree with germline; a read error may underlie this. The CDR3 region is CASSISYQETQYF. The DNA of the CDR3 is TGTGCCAGCAGTATATCGTACCAAGAGACCCAGTACTTC. The V gene is TRBV27, the J gene TRBJ2-5, with D unresolved. This CDR3 is 13 amino acids long. From germline, CDR1 is MNHEY and CDR2 SMNVEV (reference sequence).

The chain uses TRBV6-1 and TRBJ1-1; a weak D match, TRBD1 (5 bases). Germline V gives CDR1 MNHNS, CDR2 SASEGT. V was pared by 3 bases and J by 5 bases, with 16 bases between. The CDR3 runs to 15 residues. CDR3 DNA: TGTGCCAGCAGTGATAGGGCCCTCGGGGGAACTGAAGCTTTCTTT. This sequence encodes CASSDRALGGTEAFF.

V gene TRBV2 combines with J gene TRBJ2-2; a weak D match, TRBD2 (6 bases). Trimming took 7 bases from V and 3 from J, leaving 21 bases between them. CDR1 is SNHLY, CDR2 FYNNEI, per germline. The CDR3 is 17 residues long. The CDR3 is CASTFFPSDSDTGELFF. In DNA, the CDR3 is TGTGCCAGCACCTTTTTCCCTAGCGATTCCGACACCGGGGAGCTGTTTTTT.

The count of this clone is one. The chain joins TRBV29-1 to TRBJ2-7; D may correspond to TRBD1 or TRBD2 (5 bases each). The length of the CDR3 is 12 residues. Germline V gene data show CDR1 as SQVTM and CDR2 as ANQGSEA. Between the trimmed V and J ends, which lost 5 bases and 2 bases, there was a span of 10 bases. The CDR3 loop is CSVTGPPYEQYF. For the CDR3, the DNA is TGCAGCGTTACGGGACCTCCCTACGAGCAGTACTTC.

The rearrangement joins TRBV19 to TRBJ1-1; D is perhaps TRBD1 (5 bases). Trimming took 1 base from V and 3 from J, leaving 9 bases between them. The V gene's germline CDR1 is LNHDA and CDR2 SQIVND (reference sequence). This CDR3 contains 14 residues. In DNA, the CDR3 is TGTGCCAGTAGTATAGGGGGAGGGGACACTGAAGCTTTCTTT. It specifies CASSIGGGDTEAFF.

This clone appeared a few times. The chain employs TRBV28 and TRBJ2-7, with D perhaps TRBD1 (6 bases). This CDR3 comprises 16 residues. CDR1 is MDHEN, CDR2 SYDVKM, per germline. With 5 bases removed from V and 0 bases from J, the gap between germline ends came to 17 bases. The CDR3 spells CASSPWGLYSSYEQYF. The CDR3 DNA is TGTGCCAGCAGTCCCTGGGGGCTATACAGCTCCTACGAGCAGTACTTC.